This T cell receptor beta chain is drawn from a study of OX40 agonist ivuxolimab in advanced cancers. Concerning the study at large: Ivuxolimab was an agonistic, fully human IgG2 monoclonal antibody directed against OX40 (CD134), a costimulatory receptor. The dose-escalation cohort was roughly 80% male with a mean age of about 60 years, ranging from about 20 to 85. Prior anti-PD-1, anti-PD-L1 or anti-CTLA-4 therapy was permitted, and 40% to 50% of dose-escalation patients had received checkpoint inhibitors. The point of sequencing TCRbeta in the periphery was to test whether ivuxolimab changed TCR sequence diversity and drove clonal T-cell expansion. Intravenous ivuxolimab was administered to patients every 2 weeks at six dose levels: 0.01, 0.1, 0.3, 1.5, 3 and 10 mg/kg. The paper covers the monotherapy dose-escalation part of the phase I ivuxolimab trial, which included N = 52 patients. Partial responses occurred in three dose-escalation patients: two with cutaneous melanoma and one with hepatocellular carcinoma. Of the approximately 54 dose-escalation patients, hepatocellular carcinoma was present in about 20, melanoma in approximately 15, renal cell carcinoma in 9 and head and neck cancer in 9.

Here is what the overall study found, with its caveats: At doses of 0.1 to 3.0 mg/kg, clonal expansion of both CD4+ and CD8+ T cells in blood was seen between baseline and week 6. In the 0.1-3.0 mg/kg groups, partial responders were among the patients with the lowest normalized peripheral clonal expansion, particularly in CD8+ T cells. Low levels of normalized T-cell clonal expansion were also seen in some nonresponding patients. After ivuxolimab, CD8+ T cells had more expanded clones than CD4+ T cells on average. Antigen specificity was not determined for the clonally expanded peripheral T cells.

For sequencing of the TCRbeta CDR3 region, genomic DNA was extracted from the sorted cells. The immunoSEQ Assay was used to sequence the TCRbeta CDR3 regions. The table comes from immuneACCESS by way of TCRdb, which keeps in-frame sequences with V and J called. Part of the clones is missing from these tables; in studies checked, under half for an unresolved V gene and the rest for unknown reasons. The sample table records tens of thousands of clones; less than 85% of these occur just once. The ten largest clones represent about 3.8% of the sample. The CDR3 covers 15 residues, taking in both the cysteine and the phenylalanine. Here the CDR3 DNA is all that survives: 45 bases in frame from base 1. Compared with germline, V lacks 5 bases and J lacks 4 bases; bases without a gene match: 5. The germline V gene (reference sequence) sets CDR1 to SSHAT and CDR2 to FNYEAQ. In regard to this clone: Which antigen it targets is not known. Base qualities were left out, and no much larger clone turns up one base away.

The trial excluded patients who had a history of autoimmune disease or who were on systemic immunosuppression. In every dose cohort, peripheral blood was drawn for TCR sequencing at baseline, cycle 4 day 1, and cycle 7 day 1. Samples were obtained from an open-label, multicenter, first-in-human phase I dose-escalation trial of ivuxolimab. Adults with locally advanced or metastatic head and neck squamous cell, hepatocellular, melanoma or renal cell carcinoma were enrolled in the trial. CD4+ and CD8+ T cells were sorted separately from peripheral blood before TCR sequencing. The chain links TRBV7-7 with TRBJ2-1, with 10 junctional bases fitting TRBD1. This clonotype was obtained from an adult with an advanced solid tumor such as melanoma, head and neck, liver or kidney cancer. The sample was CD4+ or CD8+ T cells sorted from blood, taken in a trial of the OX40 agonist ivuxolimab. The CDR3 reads CASSIGQGGYNEQFF. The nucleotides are TGTGCCAGCAGCATTGGACAGGGGGGGTACAATGAGCAGTTCTTC.